The present TCR beta chain was sequenced within a study of blood T cells in healthy people across ages. Investigators took around 10 milliliters of peripheral blood from every donor. Extracted total RNA amounted to at least 5.5 micrograms for each sample. Trimming removed 8 bases from V and 5 bases from J; junction bases left unmatched: 5. Germline V gene data show CDR1 as SEHNR and CDR2 as FQNEAQ (reference sequence). The CDR3 is 12 amino acids. Then a second PCR, running about 6 to 11 cycles, was carried out with a sample-barcoded 5' primer and a J-beta primer mix. All cDNA molecules were each tagged by a template-switch adaptor with 12 random nucleotides. TCRdb re-analysed the 5' RACE reads in MiXCR, keeping a single row per CDR3 protein. The sample holds 540,000 or so distinct CDR3 sequences, 25% to 30% seen once.

The sequenced sample consisted of blood. The receptor was derived from a woman in her seventies in good health. The chain uses TRBV7-9 and TRBJ2-5, with 7 bases identical to TRBD2. CDR3: CASVPGRETQYF. The DNA of the CDR3 is TGTGCCAGCGTACCCGGGAGGGAGACCCAGTACTTC.